This TCR beta chain stems from a study of cytomegalovirus exposure and HLA in healthy donors. Study conclusions and caveats: HLA alleles were associated with fewer than 20,000 TCR beta sequences in a later analysis at 0.05 false discovery rate.

The sample holds a few counts of this clone. Antigen: not known. The CDR3 is 14 amino acids. The V segment lost 4 bases and the J segment 3 bases; nucleotides outside the gene matches: 4. In germline, CDR1 is SGHVS, CDR2 FNYEAQ. PCR amplification relied on 60 Vbeta primers (plus 13 Jbeta primers). Clones were read by immunoSEQ multiplex PCR, and TCRdb kept only the in-frame ones, dropping some. The sample holds roughly 120,000 clones; 80% are singletons and the top ten take 3% to 4%. Sequencing was performed on PBMCs. This sequence was found in a male donor in good health and CMV-seronegative. The genes are TRBV7-6 and TRBJ1-1, with 8 bases identical to TRBD1. The DNA of the CDR3 is TGTGCCAGCAGCTCCGGGACAGGCCACACTGAAGCTTTCTTT. This encodes CASSSGTGHTEAFF.